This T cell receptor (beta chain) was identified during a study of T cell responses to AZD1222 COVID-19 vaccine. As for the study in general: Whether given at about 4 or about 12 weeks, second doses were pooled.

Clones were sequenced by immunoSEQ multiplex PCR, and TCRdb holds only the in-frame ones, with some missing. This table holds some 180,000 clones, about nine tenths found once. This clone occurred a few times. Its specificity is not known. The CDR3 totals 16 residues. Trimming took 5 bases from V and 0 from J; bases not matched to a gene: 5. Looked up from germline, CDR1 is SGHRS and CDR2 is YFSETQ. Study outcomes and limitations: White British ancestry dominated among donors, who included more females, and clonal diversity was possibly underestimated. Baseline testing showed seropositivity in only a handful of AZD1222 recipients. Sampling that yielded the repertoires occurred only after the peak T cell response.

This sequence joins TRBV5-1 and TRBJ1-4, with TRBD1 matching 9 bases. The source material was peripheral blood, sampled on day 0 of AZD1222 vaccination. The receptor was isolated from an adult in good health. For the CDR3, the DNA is TGCGCCAGCAGGGGACAGGGAGGGGCAACTAATGAAAAACTGTTTTTT. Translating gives CASRGQGGATNEKLFF. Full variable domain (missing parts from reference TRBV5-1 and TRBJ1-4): KAGVTQTPRYLIKTRGQQVTLSCSPISGHRSVSWYQQTPGQGLQFLFEYFSETQRNKGNFPGRFSGRQFSNSRSEMNVSTLELGDSALYLCASRGQGGATNEKLFFGSGTQLSVL.